This TCR beta chain comes out of a study of T cells in Graves' hyperthyroidism and ophthalmopathy. Turning to the study itself: Peripheral blood was drawn at first diagnosis, prior to all treatment.

PBMCs came from 7.5 to 10 ml fresh peripheral blood. CDR3 size: 15 residues. V gave up 6 bases and J gave up 5 bases; unmatched junction bases: 5. Per the germline V gene, CDR1 is LGHDT and CDR2 is YNNKEL (reference sequence). Whole-study results and caveats: Ophthalmopathy got predicted by the model a median about 6.7 months before its onset.

It was RNA transcripts that yielded the amplified TCR beta CDR3 regions. During a first-round RT-PCR of the TCR CDR3, the HTBI primer set was used. TCRdb reprocessed the multiplex PCR reads with MiXCR, giving one entry per CDR3 protein. The data hold roughly 740,000 distinct CDR3 sequences, with about 15% observed a single time. This clonotype was observed a few times. What it binds is not known. The receptor was isolated from a man aged 18-30 years with Graves' hyperthyroidism. Sequences were obtained from blood. The V gene is TRBV3-1, the J gene TRBJ2-2; TRBD2 matches at 11 bases. CDR3 amino acids: CASSQTSGITGELFF. DNA of the CDR3: TGTGCCAGCAGTCAGACTAGCGGGATTACCGGGGAGCTGTTTTTT.